Listed below are T cell receptor beta chains from one sample, sequenced in a study of cytomegalovirus exposure and HLA in healthy donors. The data were produced by immunoSEQ multiplex PCR, yet TCRdb's version contains in-frame clones alone and is incomplete. The profile shows over 100,000 clones, approximately 67% of them singletons. The sample taken for sequencing was PBMCs. The receptors originated from a man aged 18 to 35 in good health and CMV-seronegative. CDR3s include the opening cysteine and the closing phenylalanine or tryptophan. D genes are given only for firm matches. Some rows mark clone size as missing; the rest say once, few, many or name a class of expanded clone.

abundance: -; j_gene: TRBJ2-6; d_gene: TRBD1; v_gene: TRBV28; CDR3nt: TGTGCCAGCAGTTCCCTCCGGGACAGGGCTCCTTCTGGGGCCAACGTCCTGACTTTC; CDR3aa: CASSSLRDRAPSGANVLTF
abundance: -; j_gene: TRBJ1-2; d_gene: -; v_gene: TRBV6-5; CDR3nt: TGTGCCATCATCTCCGTGGCCGGGAGCGGCTACCCCTTC; CDR3aa: CAIISVAGSGYPF
abundance: -; j_gene: TRBJ2-5; d_gene: -; v_gene: TRBV11-2; CDR3nt: TGTGCCAGCAGTCAGGCGTCGGAGACCCAGTACTTC; CDR3aa: CASSQASETQYF
abundance: -; j_gene: TRBJ1-2; d_gene: -; v_gene: TRBV27; CDR3nt: TGTGCCAGCAGTTTATTGGGGGCTAAGGACTATGGCTACACCTTC; CDR3aa: CASSLLGAKDYGYTF
abundance: few; j_gene: TRBJ2-1; d_gene: TRBD2; v_gene: TRBV6-5; CDR3nt: TGTGCCAGCAGTTACTCAGGAGGACTAGCCCACAATGAGCAGTTCTTC; CDR3aa: CASSYSGGLAHNEQFF
abundance: few; j_gene: TRBJ1-3; d_gene: -; v_gene: TRBV6-5; CDR3nt: TGTGCCAGCAGTCCGGGGAGATTGGCTGGAAACACCATATATTTT; CDR3aa: CASSPGRLAGNTIYF
abundance: -; j_gene: TRBJ2-7; d_gene: TRBD2; v_gene: TRBV5-8; CDR3nt: TGTGCCAGCAGCTTGTCCCACCGACTAGCGGGAGGGCCAACGTCCGAGCAGTACTTC; CDR3aa: CASSLSHRLAGGPTSEQYF
abundance: few; j_gene: TRBJ2-5; d_gene: -; v_gene: TRBV4-1; CDR3nt: TGCGCCAGCAGCCAAGTTTCATCATTAGAGACCCAGTACTTC; CDR3aa: CASSQVSSLETQYF
abundance: -; j_gene: TRBJ1-2; d_gene: -; v_gene: TRBV19; CDR3nt: TGTGCCAGTAGAAGCCTGTACTATGGCTACACCTTC; CDR3aa: CASRSLYYGYTF
abundance: -; j_gene: TRBJ1-1; d_gene: TRBD1; v_gene: TRBV27; CDR3nt: TGTGCCAGCAGACAACAGGGGGCGTTCACTGAAGCTTTCTTT; CDR3aa: CASRQQGAFTEAFF
abundance: -; j_gene: TRBJ2-5; d_gene: -; v_gene: TRBV11-2; CDR3nt: TGTGCCAGCAGCCATATGACTTTGGTCATGGAGACCCAGTACTTC; CDR3aa: CASSHMTLVMETQYF
abundance: -; j_gene: TRBJ2-1; d_gene: -; v_gene: TRBV13; CDR3nt: TGTGCCAGCCATCGCGGGGGCCCCTACAATGAGCAGTTCTTC; CDR3aa: CASHRGGPYNEQFF
abundance: -; j_gene: TRBJ2-2; d_gene: TRBD1; v_gene: TRBV15; CDR3nt: TGTGCCACCAGCAGAGGATACGGGACAGGGAACACCGGGGAGCTGTTTTTT; CDR3aa: CATSRGYGTGNTGELFF
abundance: few; j_gene: TRBJ2-7; d_gene: TRBD1; v_gene: TRBV18; CDR3nt: TGTGCCAGCTCACGGGCAGGGGGCTACGAGCAGTACTTC; CDR3aa: CASSRAGGYEQYF
abundance: -; j_gene: TRBJ1-1; d_gene: -; v_gene: TRBV9; CDR3nt: TGTGCCAGCAGCCCCCACAGGGTCATGAACACTGAAGCTTTCTTT; CDR3aa: CASSPHRVMNTEAFF
abundance: -; j_gene: TRBJ2-3; d_gene: -; v_gene: TRBV7-2; CDR3nt: TGTGCCAGCAGCAGGGAGCCCGATACGCAGTATTTT; CDR3aa: CASSREPDTQYF